Listed below are T cell receptor beta chains from one sample, sequenced in a study of blood T cell repertoires in COVID-19. Libraries were prepared by immunoSEQ multiplex PCR; TCRdb keeps only in-frame clonotypes and omits some of them. Here the sample spans 140,000 to 150,000 clones, around 90% being singletons. Sequencing was performed on peripheral blood. The source of these receptors is a woman aged 45-60 years with acute or convalescent COVID-19. Both conserved end residues are part of each CDR3. Each record gives: V gene, D gene, clone size, J gene, CDR3 protein, CDR3 DNA. D genes are given only for firm matches. Only part of the rows carry a size: once, few, many, or a class if the clone is expanded.

v_gene: TRBV14; d_gene: .; abundance: .; j_gene: TRBJ1-5; CDR3aa: CASSQDRVGGEGRGNQPQHF; CDR3nt: TGTGCCAGCAGCCAAGATCGGGTAGGAGGGGAAGGGAGGGGCAATCAGCCCCAGCATTTT
v_gene: TRBV28; d_gene: .; abundance: .; j_gene: TRBJ1-2; CDR3aa: CASTIDSNYGYTF; CDR3nt: TGTGCCAGCACCATTGACAGCAACTATGGCTACACCTTC
v_gene: TRBV6-5; d_gene: TRBD1; abundance: .; j_gene: TRBJ1-3; CDR3aa: CASRPRQGVGNTIYF; CDR3nt: TGTGCCAGCAGGCCCCGACAGGGCGTTGGAAACACCATATATTTT
v_gene: TRBV5-1; d_gene: TRBD2; abundance: .; j_gene: TRBJ2-5; CDR3aa: CASSPLAGGGSETQYF; CDR3nt: TGCGCCAGCAGCCCCCTAGCGGGAGGTGGTTCAGAGACCCAGTACTTC
v_gene: TRBV6-5; d_gene: .; abundance: .; j_gene: TRBJ1-1; CDR3aa: CASSYSPWGAEAFF; CDR3nt: TGTGCCAGCAGTTACTCGCCCTGGGGGGCTGAAGCTTTCTTT
v_gene: TRBV7-8; d_gene: TRBD1; abundance: .; j_gene: TRBJ1-2; CDR3aa: CASSSGQGAHGYTF; CDR3nt: TGTGCCAGCAGCTCAGGACAGGGGGCGCATGGCTACACCTTC
v_gene: TRBV7-2; d_gene: .; abundance: .; j_gene: TRBJ2-3; CDR3aa: CASSLVLLSTDTQYF; CDR3nt: TGTGCCAGCAGCTTAGTACTCCTAAGCACAGATACGCAGTATTTT
v_gene: TRBV9; d_gene: .; abundance: .; j_gene: TRBJ2-5; CDR3aa: CASSVGGVQTQYF; CDR3nt: TGTGCCAGCAGCGTAGGGGGGGTACAGACCCAGTACTTC
v_gene: TRBV20-1; d_gene: .; abundance: .; j_gene: TRBJ2-5; CDR3aa: CSAGLATQYF; CDR3nt: TGCAGTGCTGGTCTGGCGACCCAGTACTTC
v_gene: TRBV28; d_gene: TRBD1; abundance: .; j_gene: TRBJ1-5; CDR3aa: CASRRRWTGYLEPQHF; CDR3nt: TGTGCCAGCAGGCGGCGCTGGACAGGGTATTTGGAGCCCCAGCATTTT
v_gene: TRBV19; d_gene: .; abundance: .; j_gene: TRBJ1-5; CDR3aa: CASSIDYNQPQHF; CDR3nt: TGTGCCAGTAGTATAGATTACAATCAGCCCCAGCATTTT
v_gene: TRBV28; d_gene: .; abundance: many; j_gene: TRBJ1-5; CDR3aa: CASSFSGSNQPQHF; CDR3nt: TGTGCCAGCAGTTTCTCAGGGAGCAATCAGCCCCAGCATTTT
v_gene: TRBV15; d_gene: .; abundance: .; j_gene: TRBJ1-5; CDR3aa: CATSRNQDSYSNQPQHF; CDR3nt: TGTGCCACCAGCAGAAACCAAGACAGTTATAGCAATCAGCCCCAGCATTTT
v_gene: TRBV15; d_gene: TRBD1; abundance: .; j_gene: TRBJ1-2; CDR3aa: CATSSQTGGYGYTF; CDR3nt: TGTGCCACCAGCAGTCAGACAGGGGGCTATGGCTACACCTTC
v_gene: TRBV19; d_gene: .; abundance: .; j_gene: TRBJ2-3; CDR3aa: CASRGAGTQYF; CDR3nt: TGTGCCAGTAGAGGAGCGGGCACGCAGTATTTT
v_gene: TRBV18; d_gene: .; abundance: .; j_gene: TRBJ1-1; CDR3aa: CASSPGRGTEAFF; CDR3nt: TGTGCCAGCTCACCCGGCAGGGGCACTGAAGCTTTCTTT
v_gene: TRBV19; d_gene: TRBD1; abundance: once; j_gene: TRBJ2-7; CDR3aa: CASRGGEAGTGYMQYF; CDR3nt: TGTGCCAGTAGGGGAGGAGAGGCCGGGACAGGGTATATGCAGTACTTC
v_gene: TRBV3-1/TRBV3-2; d_gene: .; abundance: .; j_gene: TRBJ2-7; CDR3aa: CASSQSGGYEQYF; CDR3nt: TGTGCCAGCAGCCAATCAGGGGGGTACGAGCAGTACTTC